This TCR beta chain was recorded in a study of T-cell reconstitution after alpha-beta-depleted transplantation in children. The germline gives CDR1 SGDLS, CDR2 YYNGEE. The CDR3 totals 15 residues. V trimming: 0 bases; J trimming: 4 bases; junction bases outside the gene matches: 4. Study results and caveats: Reports say that about two months after transplant, the alpha-beta T cells came out of several hundred graft clones that had expanded.

This clonotype was observed many times. As yet, its antigen is unknown. Preparation of the TCRbeta library used unique molecular identifiers. From the PCR reads, TCRdb called clonotypes with MiXCR, one entry per CDR3 protein. The sample consists of 100,000 or so distinct CDR3 sequences, under 7% of them appearing once. This receptor was obtained from a female patient aged 2-10 years who had a stem cell transplant for Fanconi anemia, so the T cells may come from the graft donor. The rearrangement joins TRBV9 to TRBJ2-5, with 9 bases fitting TRBD2. The sequences come from PBMCs, mostly from graft donor cells, collected 60 days after TCRalphabeta/CD19-depleted stem cell transplant. CDR3 loop: CASSVVPAGGETQYF. For the CDR3, the DNA is TGTGCCAGCAGCGTAGTTCCAGCGGGGGGAGAGACCCAGTACTTC.